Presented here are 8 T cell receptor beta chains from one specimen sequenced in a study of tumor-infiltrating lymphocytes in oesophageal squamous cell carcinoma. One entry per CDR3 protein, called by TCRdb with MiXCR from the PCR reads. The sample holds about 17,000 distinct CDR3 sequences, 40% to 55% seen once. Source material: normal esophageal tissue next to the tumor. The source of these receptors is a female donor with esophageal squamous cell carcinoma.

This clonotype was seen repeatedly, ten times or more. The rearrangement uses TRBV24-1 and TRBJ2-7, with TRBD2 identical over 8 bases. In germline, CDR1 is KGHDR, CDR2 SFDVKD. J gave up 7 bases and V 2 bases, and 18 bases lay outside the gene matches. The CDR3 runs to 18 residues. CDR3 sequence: CATSDSRSGGAVTYEQYF. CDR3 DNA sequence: TGTGCCACCAGTGATTCCCGGTCGGGGGGGGCGGTCACGTATGAGCAGTACTTC.

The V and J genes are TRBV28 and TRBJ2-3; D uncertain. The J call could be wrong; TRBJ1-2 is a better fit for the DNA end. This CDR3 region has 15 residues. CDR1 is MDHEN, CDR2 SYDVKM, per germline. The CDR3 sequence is CASSLGWHGGRGYTF. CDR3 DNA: TGTGCCAGCAGTTTAGGATGGCACGGAGGTCGGGGCTACACCTTC.

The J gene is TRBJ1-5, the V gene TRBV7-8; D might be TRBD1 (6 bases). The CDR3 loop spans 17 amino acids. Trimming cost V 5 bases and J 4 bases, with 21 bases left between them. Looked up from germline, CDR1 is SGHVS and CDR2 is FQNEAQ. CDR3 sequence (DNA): TGTGCCAGCAGCCCCGGTGGGATCAGGGGCCCGAATCAGCCCCAGCATTTT. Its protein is CASSPGGIRGPNQPQHF.

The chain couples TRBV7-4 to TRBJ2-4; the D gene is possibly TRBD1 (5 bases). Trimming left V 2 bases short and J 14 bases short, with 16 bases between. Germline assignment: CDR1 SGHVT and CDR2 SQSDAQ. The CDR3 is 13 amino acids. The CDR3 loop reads CASSLQTATPEYF. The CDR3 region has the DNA TGTGCCAGCAGCTTACAGACAGCCACTCCCGAGTACTTC.

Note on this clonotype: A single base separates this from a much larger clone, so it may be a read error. As DNA, the CDR3 is TGCGCCAGCAGCGTTACAGGGACCGATGGGGATGAGCAGTACTTC. It encodes CASSVTGTDGDEQYF. The chain is built from TRBV5-1 and TRBJ2-7, with D possibly being TRBD1 (6 bases). Between the trimmed V and J ends, which lost 4 bases and 7 bases, there was a span of 21 bases. This CDR3 has 15 amino acids. CDR1 and CDR2 (germline): SGHRS, YFSETQ.

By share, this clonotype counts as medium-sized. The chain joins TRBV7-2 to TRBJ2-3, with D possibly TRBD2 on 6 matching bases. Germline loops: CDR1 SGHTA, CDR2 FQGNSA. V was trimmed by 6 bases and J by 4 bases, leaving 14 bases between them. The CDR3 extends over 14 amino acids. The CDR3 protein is CASRLAPLADTQYF. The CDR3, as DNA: TGTGCCAGCAGACTAGCCCCCTTAGCAGATACGCAGTATTTT.

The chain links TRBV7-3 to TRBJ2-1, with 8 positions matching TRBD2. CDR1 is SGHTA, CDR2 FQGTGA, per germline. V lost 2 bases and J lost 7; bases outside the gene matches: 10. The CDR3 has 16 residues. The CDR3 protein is CASSLYEAGVENEQFF. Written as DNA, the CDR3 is TGTGCCAGCAGCTTATACGAAGCGGGAGTGGAGAATGAGCAGTTCTTC.

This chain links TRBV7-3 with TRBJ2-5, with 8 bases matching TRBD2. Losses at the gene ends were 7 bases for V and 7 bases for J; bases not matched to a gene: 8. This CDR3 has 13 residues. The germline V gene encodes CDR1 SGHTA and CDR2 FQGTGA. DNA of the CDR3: TGTGCCAGCACCAAAAGCGGGGGCGGGACCCAGTACTTC. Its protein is CASTKSGGGTQYF.